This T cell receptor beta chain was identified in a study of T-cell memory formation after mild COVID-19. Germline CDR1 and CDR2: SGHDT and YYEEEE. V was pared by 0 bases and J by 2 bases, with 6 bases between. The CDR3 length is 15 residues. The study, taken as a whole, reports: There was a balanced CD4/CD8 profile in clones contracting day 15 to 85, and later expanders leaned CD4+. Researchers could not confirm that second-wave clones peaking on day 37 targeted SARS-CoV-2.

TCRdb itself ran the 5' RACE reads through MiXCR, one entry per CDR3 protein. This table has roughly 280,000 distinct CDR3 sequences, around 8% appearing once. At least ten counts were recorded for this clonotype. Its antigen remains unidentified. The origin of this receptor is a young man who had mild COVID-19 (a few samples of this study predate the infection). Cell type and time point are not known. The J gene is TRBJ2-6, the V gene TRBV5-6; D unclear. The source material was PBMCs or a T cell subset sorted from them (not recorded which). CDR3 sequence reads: CASSLELTGANVLTF. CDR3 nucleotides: TGTGCCAGCAGCTTGGAGCTAACTGGGGCCAACGTCCTGACTTTC.